The clone carrying this T cell receptor beta chain came up many times. Its antigen is currently unknown. These data come from a study of CD8 T cells in ankylosing spondylitis. General observations from the study: Disease-linked clones reportedly concentrated significantly in matched ankylosing spondylitis synovial fluid. A TCR beta motif of 7 to 9 highly homologous variants seemed to mark ankylosing spondylitis blood. Disease-linked clones displayed a CD8+ phenotype and appeared relatively rarely in peripheral blood.

The CDR3 contains 14 residues. Per germline, CDR1 MNHNS and CDR2 SASEGT. Trimming took 5 bases from V and 5 from J; bases not matched to a gene: 8. Making the TCR beta libraries involved quantitative 5'-RACE with molecular barcodes. MiXCR was run by TCRdb on the 5' RACE reads, yielding one entry per CDR3 protein. The sample includes about 69,000 distinct CDR3 sequences, about 5.2% of them seen just once. The clonotype comes from a male donor with ankylosing spondylitis or in good health (not recorded which). The chain links TRBV6-1 to TRBJ1-1; 7 nucleotides agree with TRBD1. Sequences were obtained from blood, either unsorted or a sorted T cell fraction (not recorded which). CDR3 bases: TGTGCCAGCAGTCGAGACAGGGTGGGAACTGAAGCTTTCTTT. Protein sequence: CASSRDRVGTEAFF.